A single sample gave rise to the 4 T cell receptor beta chains below, sequenced in a study of cytomegalovirus exposure and HLA in healthy donors. PCR used 60 Vbeta primers and 13 Jbeta primers. Sequenced by immunoSEQ multiplex PCR; TCRdb stores in-frame clones only, minus some. The sample has around 150,000 clones, around three quarters seen once; the top ten hold around 3.1%. The sample was PBMCs. These receptor sequences come from a woman aged 40 to 55 in good health and CMV-seronegative.

This sequence joins TRBV19 and TRBJ1-1; TRBD1 aligns across 7 bases. The CDR3 loop spans 12 amino acids. The V segment lost 9 bases and the J segment 3 bases; nucleotides outside the gene matches: 4. Germline CDR1 LNHDA, CDR2 SQIVND (reference sequence). The CDR3 reads CASRQGYTEAFF. The CDR3 DNA sequence: TGTGCCAGCAGACAGGGATACACTGAAGCTTTCTTT. Combining the CDR3 with reference TRBV19 and TRBJ1-1 gives the whole variable domain DGGITQSPKYLFRKEGQNVTLSCEQNLNHDAMYWYRQDPGQGLRLIYYSQIVNDFQKGDIAEGYSVSREKKESFPLTVTSAQKNPTAFYLCASRQGYTEAFFGQGTRLTVV.

The chain joins TRBV9 to TRBJ1-2; 11 nucleotides align to TRBD1. With 7 bases clipped from V and 6 bases from J, the junction kept 11 bases outside the gene matches. CDR1 is SGDLS, CDR2 YYNGEE, per germline. The CDR3 is 15 residues long. The CDR3 nucleotides are TGTGCCAGCGCGAGGGGGGGACAGGGGGGCGATGGCTACACCTTC. It codes for CASARGGQGGDGYTF.

This clone was picked up a small number of times. V is TRBV28 and J is TRBJ2-7; no firm D call. The V end lost 4 bases, the J end lost 3 bases, and 7 bases lay between the germline ends. CDR1 MDHEN and CDR2 SYDVKM come from the germline V gene. The CDR3 sequence is 12 residues long. The CDR3 sequence: CASSSPGYEQYF. The DNA of the CDR3 is TGTGCCAGCAGTTCACCAGGCTACGAGCAGTACTTC.

The chain uses TRBV29-1 and TRBJ2-1; weak D call: TRBD1 (5 bases). Trimming pared 5 bases from V and 10 bases from J, leaving 15 bases between. The CDR3 length is 12 residues. Germline CDR1 SQVTM, CDR2 ANQGSEA. CDR3: CSVPRLGHEQFF. In DNA, the CDR3 is TGCAGCGTTCCGAGATTAGGACACGAGCAGTTCTTC.